The next 2 T cell receptor beta chains were all read from a single sample in a study of blood T cell repertoires in COVID-19. The repertoire was sequenced with immunoSEQ multiplex PCR; TCRdb's copy has only in-frame clones and lacks some. This sample has 200,000 to 300,000 clones, with roughly 86% found just once. The sequenced sample was peripheral blood. These receptor sequences come from a woman aged 80 or older with COVID-19, enrolled during active disease.

The rearrangement uses TRBV28 and TRBJ2-3, with 12 bases aligning to TRBD2. CDR1 and CDR2 from the germline V gene are MDHEN and SYDVKM. The CDR3 consists of 16 residues. The V segment lost 5 bases and the J segment 3 bases; nucleotides outside the gene matches: 6. The CDR3 is CASSALLAGGTDTQYF. The CDR3 DNA sequence: TGTGCCAGCAGTGCCTTACTAGCGGGGGGTACAGATACGCAGTATTTT.

About this clone: In the same sample, other DNA sequences code for this CDR3. The chain's CDR3 is CASSPGTGTNTEAFF. The CDR3 DNA is TGTGCCAGCAGCCCGGGGACAGGAACGAACACTGAAGCTTTCTTT. The chain joins TRBV7-9 to TRBJ1-1; 8 positions agree with TRBD1. The CDR3 has 15 residues. The trim removed 5 bases at V and 1 base at J, leaving 6 bases unmatched. Looked up from germline, CDR1 is SEHNR and CDR2 is FQNEAQ (reference sequence). The whole variable domain, filled in from reference TRBV7-9 and TRBJ1-1, reads DTGVSQNPRHKITKRGQNVTFRCDPISEHNRLYWYRQTLGQGPEFLTYFQNEAQLEKSRLLSDRFSAERPKGSFSTLEIQRTEQGDSAMYLCASSPGTGTNTEAFFGQGTRLTVV.